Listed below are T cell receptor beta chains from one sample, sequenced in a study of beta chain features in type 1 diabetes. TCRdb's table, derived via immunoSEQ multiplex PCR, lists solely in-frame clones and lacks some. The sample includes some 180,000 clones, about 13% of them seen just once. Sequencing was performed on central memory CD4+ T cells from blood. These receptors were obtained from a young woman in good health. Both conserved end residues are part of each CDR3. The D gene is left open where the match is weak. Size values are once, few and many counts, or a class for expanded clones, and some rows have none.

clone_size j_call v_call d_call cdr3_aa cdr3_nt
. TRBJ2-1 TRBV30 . CAWSVRNEQFF TGTGCCTGGAGTGTTAGAAATGAGCAGTTCTTC
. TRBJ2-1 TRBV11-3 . CASSRAGRSYNEQFF TGTGCCAGCAGCAGAGCGGGCCGCTCCTACAATGAGCAGTTCTTC
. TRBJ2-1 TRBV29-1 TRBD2 CSVAGLAGVRNEQFF TGCAGCGTCGCTGGACTAGCGGGAGTAAGGAATGAGCAGTTCTTC
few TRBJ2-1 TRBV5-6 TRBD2 CAGLREGYNEQFF TGTGCAGGCTTACGGGAGGGGTACAATGAGCAGTTCTTC
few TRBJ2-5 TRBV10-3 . CAISSSLGAGETQYF TGTGCCATCAGCTCCTCTTTGGGGGCGGGAGAGACCCAGTACTTC
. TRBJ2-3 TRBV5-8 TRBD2 CASSLVSGGSDTQYF TGTGCCAGCAGCTTGGTGTCGGGAGGGTCAGATACGCAGTATTTT
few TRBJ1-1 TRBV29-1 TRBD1 CSVVNRGMRTEAFF TGCAGCGTTGTTAACAGGGGGATGAGGACTGAAGCTTTCTTT
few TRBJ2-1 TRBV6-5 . CASSYSTQSGFF TGTGCCAGCAGTTACTCGACTCAATCTGGGTTCTTC
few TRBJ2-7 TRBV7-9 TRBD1 CASSRQGETHPYEQYF TGTGCCAGCAGCCGCCAGGGGGAAACCCATCCCTACGAGCAGTACTTC
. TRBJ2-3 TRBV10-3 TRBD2 CAISESLAGGAEPQYF TGTGCCATCAGTGAGTCGTTAGCGGGAGGGGCAGAACCGCAGTATTTT
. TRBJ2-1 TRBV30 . CAWSGTWGHNEQFF TGTGCCTGGAGCGGCACGTGGGGGCACAATGAGCAGTTCTTC
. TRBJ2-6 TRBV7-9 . CASSLEWLSGANVLTF TGTGCCAGCAGCTTAGAATGGCTCTCTGGGGCCAACGTCCTGACTTTC
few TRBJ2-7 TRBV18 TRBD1 CASSPGTGGYEQYF TGTGCCAGCTCACCAGGGACAGGGGGCTACGAGCAGTACTTC
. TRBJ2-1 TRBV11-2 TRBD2 CASRFSGRGYNEQFF TGTGCCAGCAGATTCAGCGGGAGGGGCTACAATGAGCAGTTCTTC
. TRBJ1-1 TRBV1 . CTSSPGTAPLNTEAFF TGCACCAGCAGCCCTGGGACAGCTCCTTTGAACACTGAAGCTTTCTTT
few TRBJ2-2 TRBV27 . CASSPRRGNGELFF TGTGCCAGCAGTCCTCGGAGGGGAAACGGGGAGCTGTTTTTT
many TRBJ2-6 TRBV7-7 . CASSPFSGANVLTF TGTGCCAGCAGCCCATTCTCTGGGGCCAACGTCCTGACTTTC
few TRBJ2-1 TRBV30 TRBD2 CAWCSGRAVNEQLF TGTGCCTGGTGTAGCGGGAGGGCCGTTAATGAGCAGCTCTTC
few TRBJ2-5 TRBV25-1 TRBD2 CASSVPGGREETQYF TGTGCCAGCAGTGTGCCGGGAGGGAGGGAAGAGACCCAGTACTTC
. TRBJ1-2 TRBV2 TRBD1 CASTPRTGSGGYTF TGTGCCAGCACCCCGAGGACAGGCTCTGGTGGCTACACCTTC
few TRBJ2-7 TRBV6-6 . CASSYRQGFDEQYF TGTGCCAGCAGTTATCGGCAGGGGTTCGACGAGCAGTACTTC
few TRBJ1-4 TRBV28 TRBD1 CASSFSGTGIEKLFF TGTGCCAGCAGTTTTTCCGGGACAGGGATTGAAAAACTGTTTTTT
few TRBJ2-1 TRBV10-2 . CASRFPGGQGLNEQFF TGCGCCAGTAGGTTCCCCGGTGGCCAGGGCCTTAATGAGCAGTTCTTC
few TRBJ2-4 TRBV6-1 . CASSGVQAKNIQYF TGTGCCAGCTCGGGGGTACAAGCCAAAAACATTCAGTACTTC
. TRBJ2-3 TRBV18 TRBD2 CASSTISGTDTQYF TGTGCCAGCTCAACTATAAGCGGGACGGATACGCAGTATTTT
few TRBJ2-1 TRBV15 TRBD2 CATRLAGGRSSYNEQFF TGTGCCACCAGACTAGCGGGAGGGAGGAGCTCCTACAATGAGCAGTTCTTC
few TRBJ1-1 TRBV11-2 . CASSLGQIEAFF TGTGCCAGCAGCTTAGGACAGATTGAAGCTTTCTTT
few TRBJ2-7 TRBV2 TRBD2 CASKEREGHEQYF TGTGCCAGCAAAGAGCGGGAGGGCCACGAGCAGTACTTC
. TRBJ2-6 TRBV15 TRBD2 CATSRDQTSGSVGANVLTF TGTGCCACCAGCAGAGATCAGACTAGCGGGAGTGTTGGGGCCAACGTCCTGACTTTC
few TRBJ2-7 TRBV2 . CASRLDYEQYF TGTGCCAGTCGACTCGACTACGAGCAGTACTTC
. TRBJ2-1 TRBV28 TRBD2 CASSSHSGLGRYNEQFF TGTGCCAGCAGTTCCCATTCAGGACTAGGGAGGTACAATGAGCAGTTCTTC
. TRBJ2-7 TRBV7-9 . CASSSRGTRAYEQYF TGTGCCAGCAGCTCTCGAGGGACTCGCGCGTACGAGCAGTACTTC
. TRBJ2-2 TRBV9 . CASSVGPGDTGELFF TGTGCCAGCAGCGTTGGTCCGGGGGACACCGGGGAGCTGTTTTTT
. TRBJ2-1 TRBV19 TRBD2 CASKLAGDNEQFF TGTGCCAGTAAACTAGCGGGAGACAATGAGCAGTTCTTC
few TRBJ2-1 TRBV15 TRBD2 CATSRDFNGRNEQFF TGTGCCACCAGCAGAGATTTTAACGGGAGGAATGAGCAGTTCTTC
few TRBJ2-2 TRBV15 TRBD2 CATSSSGLARNTGELFF TGTGCCACCAGCAGTTCAGGACTAGCGAGGAACACCGGGGAGCTGTTTTTT
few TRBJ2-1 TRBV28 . CASSSQRDEQFF TGTGCCAGCAGTTCCCAACGGGATGAGCAGTTCTTC
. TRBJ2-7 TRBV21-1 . CASSVGRTGVVYEQYF TGTGCCAGCAGCGTGGGCAGGACAGGAGTCGTGTACGAGCAGTACTTC
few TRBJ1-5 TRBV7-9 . CASSPMARNQPQHF TGTGCCAGCAGTCCCATGGCTCGAAATCAGCCCCAGCATTTT
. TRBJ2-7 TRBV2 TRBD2 CASSGRRSEQYF TGTGCCAGTAGCGGGAGACGAAGCGAGCAGTACTTC
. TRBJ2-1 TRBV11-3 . CASSATGDNEQFF TGTGCCAGCAGCGCGACAGGAGACAATGAGCAGTTCTTC
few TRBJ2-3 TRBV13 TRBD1 CASSLTGRDTQYF TGTGCCAGCAGCTTGACAGGGCGGGATACGCAGTATTTT
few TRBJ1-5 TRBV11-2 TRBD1 CASSMTGGQGNQPQHF TGTGCCAGCAGCATGACAGGGGGCCAGGGCAATCAGCCCCAGCATTTT
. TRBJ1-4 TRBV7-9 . CASSPRGSTNEKLFF TGTGCCAGCAGCCCCCGGGGATCAACTAATGAAAAACTGTTTTTT
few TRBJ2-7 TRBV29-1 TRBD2 CSVEDLRKGLAGVFTYEQYF TGCAGCGTTGAAGACCTAAGGAAAGGGCTAGCGGGAGTTTTCACCTACGAGCAGTACTTC
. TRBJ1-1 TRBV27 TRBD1 CASSIDRDRGRTEAFF TGTGCCAGCAGTATCGATCGGGACAGGGGGCGGACTGAAGCTTTCTTT
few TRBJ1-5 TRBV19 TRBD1 CASRKTGTGGYVRNQPQHF TGTGCCAGTAGGAAGACCGGGACAGGAGGGTATGTTCGCAATCAGCCCCAGCATTTT
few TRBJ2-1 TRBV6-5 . CASSSDRRDNEQFF TGTGCCAGCAGTTCCGACAGGCGGGACAATGAGCAGTTCTTC
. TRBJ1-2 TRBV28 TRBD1 CASSLIQGAGYGYTF TGTGCCAGCAGTCTAATACAGGGGGCTGGCTATGGCTACACCTTC
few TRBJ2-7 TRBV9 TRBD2 CASSATSGYYEQYF TGTGCCAGCAGCGCTACTAGCGGGTACTACGAGCAGTACTTC
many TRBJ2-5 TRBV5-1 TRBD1 CASSLTSTGETQYF TGCGCCAGCAGCTTGACCTCGACAGGGGAGACCCAGTACTTC
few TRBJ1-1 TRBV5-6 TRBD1 CASSPRTGGWGTEAFF TGTGCCAGCAGCCCCCGGACAGGGGGCTGGGGCACTGAAGCTTTCTTT
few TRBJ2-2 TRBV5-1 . CASSLGSTGELFF TGCGCCAGCAGTCTCGGGAGTACCGGGGAGCTGTTTTTT
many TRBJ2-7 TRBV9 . CASSRRGQDEQYF TGTGCCAGCAGCCGGCGGGGGCAGGACGAGCAGTACTTC
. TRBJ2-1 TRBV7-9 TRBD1 CASSPGTGNNNEQFF TGTGCCAGCAGCCCCGGGACAGGGAACAACAATGAGCAGTTCTTC